These T cell receptor beta chains were read from a single sample in a study of response to subunit inactivated influenza vaccine. Using its own MiXCR run on the RT-PCR reads, TCRdb lists one record per CDR3 protein. The repertoire includes some 540,000 distinct CDR3 sequences, roughly 23% of them detected once, and 2.5% to 3% sits in the top ten. The sample was also reused in another study, on T cells expressing NK-cell markers.

The sequences come from CD4+ T cells sorted from PBMCs, collected 11 to 12 days after vaccination. Receptors originate from a man aged 50 to 60 who received an inactivated influenza vaccine. The conserved cysteine and the conserved F or W are not part of the CDR3 here.

ASSLVYEQY	TRBV7-2	TRBJ2-7
ASSSNPGTLTDTQY	TRBV7-3	TRBJ2-3
ASSSREHTDTQY	TRBV5-1	TRBJ2-3
ATSDWGGVDEQF	TRBV24-1	TRBJ2-1
ASSHGTGAIYEQY	TRBV4-3	TRBJ2-7
SATWDFYTQY	TRBV20-1	TRBJ2-3
ASSLGTKGSGRAKYNEQF	TRBV28	TRBJ2-1
SARRNYYNEQF	TRBV20-1	TRBJ2-1
ASRTLATHTGELF	TRBV2	TRBJ2-2
ASSPRGASLWETQY	TRBV7-2	TRBJ2-5
SVTGTGVDEQY	TRBV29-1	TRBJ2-7
AGGLAATGELF	TRBV10-3	TRBJ2-2
ASSLRGVTEAF	TRBV27	TRBJ1-1
ASSPRTSGVNTGELF	TRBV11-2	TRBJ2-2
ASRGGLSGNTIY	TRBV12-3/TRBV12-4	TRBJ1-3
ASSLSGGAISETQY	TRBV7-2	TRBJ2-5
ASSPNLGEGPQH	TRBV18	TRBJ1-5
ASSQTGTRSTDTQY	TRBV3-1	TRBJ2-3
ASSLVEKLF	TRBV5-5	TRBJ1-4
ASSVGSGGYT	TRBV12-3/TRBV12-4	TRBJ1-2
ASSLGLAGRRETQY	TRBV7-2	TRBJ2-5
SALQGSTDTQY	TRBV29-1	TRBJ2-3
ASSPAGQSGELF	TRBV5-1	TRBJ2-2
ASSLWTGSYNEQF	TRBV4-2	TRBJ2-1
ASSLQTGITDTQY	TRBV18	TRBJ2-3
ASSSEGADYEQY	TRBV5-1	TRBJ2-7
ASSPGQVETGELF	TRBV3-1	TRBJ2-2
ASSLLDVNTEAF	TRBV27	TRBJ1-1
ASRRTGGFETQY	TRBV6-2/TRBV6-3	TRBJ2-5
ASSYQDRGEQY	TRBV6-5	TRBJ2-7
ASSPRDGYYEQY	TRBV5-1	TRBJ2-7
SALNRGDVDTQY	TRBV29-1	TRBJ2-3
ASSLATAETQY	TRBV5-6	TRBJ2-5
ASSYSGEPGVLT	TRBV11-3	TRBJ2-6
ASSLTGGPLGTEAF	TRBV7-3	TRBJ1-1
AISGDRVGVNF	TRBV10-3	TRBJ1-1
ASSKGTGFYEQY	TRBV7-2	TRBJ2-7
ASSYSVDPYSNQPQH	TRBV6-2/TRBV6-3	TRBJ1-5
ASSLWGNSPLH	TRBV7-2	TRBJ1-6
ASSSRSGFAFEQY	TRBV28	TRBJ2-7
ASSQAWDRVDNEKLF	TRBV4-3	TRBJ1-4
ASSADSNTGELF	TRBV7-2	TRBJ2-2
ASSIGTPSSNEQF	TRBV2	TRBJ2-1
ASSLVAAGGPSRGNEQF	TRBV5-1	TRBJ2-1
ASSPSWGKSTQY	TRBV4-3	TRBJ2-3
ASSLGGGRGLVAF	TRBV12-3/TRBV12-4	TRBJ1-1
ASSPSRSRETQY	TRBV28	TRBJ2-5
ASSLGPGSNQPQH	TRBV5-1	TRBJ1-5
ATSAGLAGGRTDTQY	TRBV15	TRBJ2-3
ASSQLAWNTGELF	TRBV12-3/TRBV12-4	TRBJ2-2
ASSSKKWYRDSYEQY	TRBV7-6	TRBJ2-7
ATSEAAGGRDTQY	TRBV24-1	TRBJ2-3